Following are 29 T cell receptor beta chains from one sample sequenced in a study of monozygotic twins with inflammatory bowel disease. From the 5' RACE reads, TCRdb lists one entry per CDR3 protein and no DNA. The table lists about 300,000 distinct CDR3 sequences. The sequenced sample consisted of blood. All receptors derive from a human donor with ulcerative colitis or Crohn's disease, or a healthy co-twin of an affected twin (not recorded which).

The chain recombines TRBV5-5 with TRBJ2-1. The CDR3 runs 13 residues. Germline assignment: CDR1 SGHKS and CDR2 YYEKEE (reference sequence). CDR3 loop: CASSLNDNNEQFF. The complete variable domain, with remaining parts taken from reference TRBV5-5 and TRBJ2-1, reads DAGVTQSPTHLIKTRGQQVTLRCSPISGHKSVSWYQQVLGQGPQFIFQYYEKEERGRGNFPDRFSARQFPNYSSELNVNALLLGDSALYLCASSLNDNNEQFFGPGTRLTVL.

The rearrangement links TRBV20-1 to TRBJ2-5. Germline V CDR1 and CDR2: DFQATT, SNEGSKA (reference sequence). The CDR3 has 12 residues. CDR3 in amino acids: CSATRDQETQYF.

The chain combines TRBV24-1 with TRBJ1-5. CDR1 is KGHDR, CDR2 SFDVKD, per germline. The CDR3 is made up of 14 amino acids. The CDR3 here is CATSGGYSNQPQHF.

This chain links TRBV7-8 with TRBJ2-2; no DNA is available, so the TRBD2 call from TCRdb remains unchecked. CDR3 length equals 15 residues. Looked up from germline, CDR1 is SGHVS and CDR2 is FQNEAQ. CDR3 amino acids: CASSLGSLSAGELFF.

The V and J genes are TRBV7-8 and TRBJ2-2. The V gene's germline CDR1 is SGHVS and CDR2 FQNEAQ. This CDR3 is 13 amino acids long. CDR3 region: CAISKTNTGELFF.

V is TRBV7-2 and J is TRBJ1-5; TCRdb's D call, TRBD1, is unchecked because there is no DNA. Germline V gene sequence: CDR1 SGHTA, CDR2 FQGNSA. The CDR3 totals 14 residues. CDR3 sequence: CASRRTGSNQPQHF. Supplemented by reference TRBV7-2 and TRBJ1-5, the full variable domain reads GAGVSQSPSNKVTEKGKDVELRCDPISGHTALYWYRQSLGQGLEFLIYFQGNSAPDKSGLPSDRFSAERTGGSVSTLTIQRTQQEDSAVYLCASRRTGSNQPQHFGDGTRLSIL.

This chain joins TRBV9 and TRBJ1-6. Germline CDR1 and CDR2: SGDLS and YYNGEE. The CDR3 is 14 residues long. The CDR3 spells CASSVGVSDSPLHF.

This chain connects TRBV5-1 to TRBJ2-5; the TCRdb call, TRBD2, lacks DNA for checking. Looked up from germline, CDR1 is SGHRS and CDR2 is YFSETQ. There are 13 residues in the CDR3. The CDR3 sequence is CASSLGGMETQYF.

The chain recombines TRBV7-9 with TRBJ2-3. CDR1 and CDR2 (germline): SEHNR, FQNEAQ (reference sequence). The CDR3 contains 14 residues. The chain's CDR3 is CASSLVGFHDTQYF.

The chain uses TRBV4-3 and TRBJ2-5; TCRdb selects TRBD1, and the lack of DNA leaves this call unchecked. Germline loops: CDR1 LGHNA, CDR2 YSLEER. There are 15 residues in the CDR3. CDR3 sequence reads: CASSLSDRVGETQYF.

V is TRBV24-1 and J is TRBJ2-3; TCRdb gives TRBD2 as the D gene, but with no DNA this cannot be confirmed. The CDR3 spans 16 residues. Looked up from germline, CDR1 is KGHDR and CDR2 is SFDVKD. The CDR3 protein is CATSDRRGGLADTQYF.

The chain is built from TRBV29-1 and TRBJ2-2. The CDR3 totals 13 residues. The germline CDR1 and CDR2 sequences are SQVTM and ANQGSEA. The CDR3 loop is CSVDQENTGELFF.

The J gene is TRBJ2-5, the V gene TRBV18; TCRdb's D call, TRBD1, is unchecked because there is no DNA. The germline gives CDR1 KGHSH, CDR2 LQKENI. The CDR3 loop spans 17 amino acids. The CDR3 spells CASSPGYISGAGETQYF.

The gene calls are TRBV12-3 or TRBV12-4 and TRBJ2-3; TCRdb returns TRBD1, unconfirmable since there is no DNA. CDR3 length: 15 amino acids. The CDR3 protein is CASSFRGAQGDTQYF.

V gene TRBV10-3 combines with J gene TRBJ2-2; as DNA is missing, the TRBD1 call by TCRdb cannot be tested. The CDR3 runs 15 residues. The germline V gene has CDR1 ENHRY and CDR2 SYGVKD. The CDR3 is CAINPNRGLTGELFF.

The chain links TRBV29-1 to TRBJ2-1; TCRdb names TRBD2, which stays unverified in the absence of DNA. Per germline, CDR1 SQVTM and CDR2 ANQGSEA. The CDR3 has 15 amino acids. CDR3 protein: CSVEASGRPYNEQFF.

The rearrangement links TRBV4-3 to TRBJ2-7; TCRdb's D call of TRBD2 is untestable without DNA. The germline gives CDR1 LGHNA, CDR2 YSLEER. CDR3 length: 16 residues. This CDR3 reads CASSQGGGGVSYEQYF.

The chain's CDR3 is CASSYSGARANQPQHF. The gene calls are TRBV6-2 or TRBV6-3 and TRBJ1-5; the D gene TCRdb calls, TRBD1, cannot be checked with no DNA. The V gene's germline CDR1 is MNHEY and CDR2 SVGEGT. The CDR3 covers 16 residues.

The chain has TRBV5-1 and TRBJ1-2. Germline-derived CDR1 and CDR2 are SGHRS and YFSETQ. This CDR3 contains 15 residues. The CDR3 is CASSLGQAIDYGYTF.

This chain joins TRBV5-1 and TRBJ2-3; TCRdb's assignment of TRBD1 cannot be checked, as there is no DNA. This CDR3 has 13 amino acids. The V gene's germline CDR1 is SGHRS and CDR2 YFSETQ. The CDR3 is CASSPPGEDTQYF.

V and J are TRBV20-1 and TRBJ2-1; TCRdb indicates TRBD1, and absent DNA this call remains unverified. The germline V gene has CDR1 DFQATT and CDR2 SNEGSKA (reference sequence). The CDR3 runs 15 residues. This CDR3 reads CSVQRGTQAYNEQFF.

The chain joins TRBV7-2 to TRBJ1-3. The germline V gene has CDR1 SGHTA and CDR2 FQGNSA. The CDR3 is 15 residues long. This chain's CDR3 is CASSLAPKGGNTIYF.

This chain links TRBV25-1 with TRBJ2-3. The CDR3 has 14 residues. Germline V gives CDR1 MGHDK, CDR2 SYGVNS. The CDR3 is CASSETGSTDTQYF.

The chain employs TRBV20-1 and TRBJ2-2; lacking DNA, the TRBD2 call made by TCRdb goes unchecked. Germline V CDR1 and CDR2: DFQATT, SNEGSKA (reference sequence). The CDR3 runs to 14 residues. CDR3 sequence reads: CSAAPPANTGELFF.

The CDR3 spells CSAREGVGQPQHF. V gene TRBV20-1 combines with J gene TRBJ1-5. CDR1 is DFQATT, CDR2 SNEGSKA, per germline (reference sequence). This CDR3 is 13 amino acids long.

The rearrangement links TRBV6-2 or TRBV6-3 to TRBJ2-1; as DNA is missing, the TRBD1 call by TCRdb cannot be tested. The CDR3 sequence is 13 residues long. Germline assignment: CDR1 MNHEY and CDR2 SVGEGT. The CDR3 reads CASSIRRENEQFF.

The chain carries TRBV6-2 or TRBV6-3 and TRBJ1-2; there is no DNA to check the TCRdb D call of TRBD1. Germline V CDR1 and CDR2: MNHEY, SVGEGT. CDR3 size: 16 residues. CDR3 residues: CASTPIGTGGAGGYTF.

The V gene is TRBV7-2, the J gene TRBJ2-7; TCRdb indicates TRBD1, and absent DNA this call remains unverified. Germline V gene lookup returns CDR1 SGHTA and CDR2 FQGNSA. This CDR3 region has 12 residues. The CDR3 sequence: CASSRRGAEQYF.

The chain is built from TRBV12-3 or TRBV12-4 and TRBJ2-7; TCRdb indicates TRBD1, and absent DNA this call remains unverified. The CDR3 has 14 residues. CDR3 residues: CASRKDRYSYEQYF.